The present entry profiles one T cell receptor beta chain with its context. No antigen is known for it. The sample is drawn from a study of CXCR3-negative and CXCR3-positive naive CD8 T cells (dated by TCRdb to about 2019). About the full investigation: In total, 110 million to 150 million TRB reads were obtained, corresponding to roughly 1.5 +/- 0.3 million reads per library. The diversity and physicochemical repertoire analyses included approximately ten donors pooled from two independent experiments. For the TRBV-TRBJ cluster analysis, the naive subsets came from roughly 5 donors, while the memory cells came from 3 donors.

Per the germline V gene, LGHNA is the CDR1 and YSLEER is the CDR2. The cysteine opens and the phenylalanine closes a CDR3 of 15 amino acids. No DNA is listed. The sequencer listed for this sample is NextSeq 550. The Human TCR Profiling Kit (MiLaboratory) was used to make UMI-labeled 5' RACE TRB cDNA libraries. cDNA synthesis used the entire amount of extracted RNA, and PCR amplification then used the entire amount of cDNA produced. The libraries were made side by side, with each library going through the same number of PCR cycles. The authors' analysis ran thus. About 49,000 +/- 11,000 unique UMI-labeled TRB cDNA molecules per library were extracted with MIGEC and MiXCR, with at least two reads per UMI required. On average, roughly 40,000 +/- 10,000 functional in-frame TRB CDR3 nucleotide clonotypes lacking stop codons were found per library. Diversity metrics, including normalized Shannon-Wiener and Chao1, were computed in VDJtools after downsampling to 5000 UMI-labeled TRB molecules per sample. For the central five CDR3 residues, VDJtools calculated physicochemical properties weighted by clonotype size, namely interaction energy, strength, volume and Kidera factor 4. The reads went through TCRdb reprocessing, and each CDR3 protein sequence gets one entry with no DNA. The V and J calls and clone size are TCRdb's, not the authors'. The record for this sample contains over 150,000 distinct CDR3 sequences. The ten largest clones take up around 0.5% of the sample.

Each CD8+ T cell subset was flow-sorted in triplicate, and some 310,000 cells per subset were placed directly into RLT lysis buffer. To exclude memory contaminants, naive CD8+ T cells were stringently defined as CD45RO-CCR7+CD27+CD95-. Peripheral blood mononuclear cells were isolated from buffy coats by standard density gradient centrifugation. Naive CXCR3-negative and CXCR3-positive CD8+ T cells were flow-sorted on a FACSAria III. An RNeasy Mini Kit was used to extract total RNA from the sorted cells. Overall results and qualifications from the work: TRB CDR3s from CXCR3-positive naive cells showed higher hydrophobicity (lower Kidera factor 4), lower energy, and higher strength and volume indices than CXCR3-negative naive cells. Surface CD5, linked to self-reactivity in mice, was comparable between naive subsets; TCR interaction strength was therefore also inferred from TRB CDR3 physicochemical properties. Naive CXCR3-negative and CXCR3-positive cells from the same donor showed similar TRBV-TRBJ usage, whereas memory cells showed distinct patterns. CXCR3 expression partially decreased after cryopreservation, so most assays used freshly isolated PBMCs. Both naive subsets had comparably high repertoire diversity, while memory CD8+ T cells had much lower repertoire diversity.

Sequencing was done on a sample of naive CXCR3+ CD8+ T cells from blood. The meaning of the sample's cell subset or site label: CD45RO-CCR7+CD27+CD95- naive CD8+ T cells expressing CXCR3 (TNR3+). The sequence was obtained from a human donor in good health. Some clones in this sample may be carry-over from other donors' samples. The chain is encoded by TRBV4-3 joined to TRBJ2-2; TCRdb lists TRBD1, though no DNA is available to test this call. Here the CDR3 is given as CASSQDRAGTGELFF.